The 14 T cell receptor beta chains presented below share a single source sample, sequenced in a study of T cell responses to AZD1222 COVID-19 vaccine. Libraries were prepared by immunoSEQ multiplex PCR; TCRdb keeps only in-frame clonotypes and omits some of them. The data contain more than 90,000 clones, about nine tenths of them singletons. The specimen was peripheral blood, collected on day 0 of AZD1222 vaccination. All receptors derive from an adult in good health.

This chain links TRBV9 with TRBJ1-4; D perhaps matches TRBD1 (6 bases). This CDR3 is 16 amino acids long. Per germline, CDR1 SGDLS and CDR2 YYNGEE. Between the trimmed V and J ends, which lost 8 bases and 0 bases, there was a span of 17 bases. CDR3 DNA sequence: TGTGCCAGTTCCCAAGGGGGGGGAGCAACTAATGAAAAACTGTTTTTT. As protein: CASSQGGGATNEKLFF.

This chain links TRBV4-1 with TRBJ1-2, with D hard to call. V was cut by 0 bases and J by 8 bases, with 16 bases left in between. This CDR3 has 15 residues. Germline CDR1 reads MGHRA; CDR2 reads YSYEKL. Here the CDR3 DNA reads TGCGCCAGCAGCCAAGATAACACAGCACCCCTCGGCTACACCTTC. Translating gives CASSQDNTAPLGYTF.

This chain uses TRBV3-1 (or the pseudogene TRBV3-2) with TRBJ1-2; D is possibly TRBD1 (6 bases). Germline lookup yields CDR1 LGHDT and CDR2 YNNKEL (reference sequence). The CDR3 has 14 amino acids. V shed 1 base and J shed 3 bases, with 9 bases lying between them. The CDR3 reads CASSQAGTYYGYTF. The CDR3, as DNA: TGTGCCAGCAGCCAAGCAGGGACATACTATGGCTACACCTTC.

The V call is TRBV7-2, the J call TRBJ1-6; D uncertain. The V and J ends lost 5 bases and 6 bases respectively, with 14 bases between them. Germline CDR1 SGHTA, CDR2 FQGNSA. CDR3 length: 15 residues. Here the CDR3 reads CASSPSGRINSPLHF. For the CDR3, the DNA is TGTGCCAGCAGCCCCTCGGGGAGAATTAATTCACCCCTCCACTTT.

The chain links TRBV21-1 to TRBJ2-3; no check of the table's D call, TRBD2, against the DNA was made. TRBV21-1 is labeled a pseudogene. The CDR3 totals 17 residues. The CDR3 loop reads CASSNQPSGWGTDTQYF. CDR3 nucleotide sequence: TGTGCCAGCAGCAACCAACCGAGCGGGTGGGGGACAGATACGCAGTATTTT.

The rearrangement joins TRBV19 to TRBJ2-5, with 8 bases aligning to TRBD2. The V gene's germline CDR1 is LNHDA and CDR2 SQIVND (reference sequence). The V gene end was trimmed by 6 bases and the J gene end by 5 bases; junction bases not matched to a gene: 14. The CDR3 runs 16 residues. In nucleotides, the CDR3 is TGTGCCAGTAGGGGGGCGATAGCGGGGAGCAGGGAGACCCAGTACTTC. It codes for CASRGAIAGSRETQYF.

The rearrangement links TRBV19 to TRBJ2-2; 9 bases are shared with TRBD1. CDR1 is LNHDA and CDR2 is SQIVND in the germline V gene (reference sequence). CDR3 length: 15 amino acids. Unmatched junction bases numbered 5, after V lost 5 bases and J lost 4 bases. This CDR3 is CASSVTGGVTGELFF. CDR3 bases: TGTGCCAGTAGTGTAACAGGGGGCGTCACCGGGGAGCTGTTTTTT.

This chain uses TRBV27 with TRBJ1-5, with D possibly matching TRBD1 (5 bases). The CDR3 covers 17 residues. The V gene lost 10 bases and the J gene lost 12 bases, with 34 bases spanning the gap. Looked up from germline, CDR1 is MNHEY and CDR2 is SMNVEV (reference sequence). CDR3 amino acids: CATSRWGGGEGFHDQHF. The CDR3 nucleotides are TGTGCCACCAGCCGTTGGGGCGGAGGGGAGGGATTTCACGACCAGCATTTT.

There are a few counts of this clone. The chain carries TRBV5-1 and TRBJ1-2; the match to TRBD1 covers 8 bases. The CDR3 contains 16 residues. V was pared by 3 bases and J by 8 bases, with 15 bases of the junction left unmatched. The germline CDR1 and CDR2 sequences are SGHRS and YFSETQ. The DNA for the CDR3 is TGCGCCAGCAGCTCCACAGAAACAGGGGGTAGTGGGGGCTACACCTTC. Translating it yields CASSSTETGGSGGYTF.

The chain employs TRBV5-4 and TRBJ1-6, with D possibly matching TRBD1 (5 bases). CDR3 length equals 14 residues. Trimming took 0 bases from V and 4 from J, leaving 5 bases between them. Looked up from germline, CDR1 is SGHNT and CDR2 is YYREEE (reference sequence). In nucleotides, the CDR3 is TGTGCCAGCAGCTTGGAGGGGTATAATTCACCCCTCCACTTT. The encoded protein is CASSLEGYNSPLHF.

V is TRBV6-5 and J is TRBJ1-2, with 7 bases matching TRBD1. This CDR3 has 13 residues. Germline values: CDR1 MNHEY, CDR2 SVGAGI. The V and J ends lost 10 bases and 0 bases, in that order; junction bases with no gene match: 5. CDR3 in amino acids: CATTGTANYGYTF. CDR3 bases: TGTGCCACCACCGGGACAGCTAACTATGGCTACACCTTC.

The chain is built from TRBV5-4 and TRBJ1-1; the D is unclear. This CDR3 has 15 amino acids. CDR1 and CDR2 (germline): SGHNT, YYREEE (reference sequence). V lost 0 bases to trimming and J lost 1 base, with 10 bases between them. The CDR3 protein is CASSLGVLENTEAFF. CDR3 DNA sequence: TGTGCCAGCAGCTTGGGGGTCCTAGAGAACACTGAAGCTTTCTTT.

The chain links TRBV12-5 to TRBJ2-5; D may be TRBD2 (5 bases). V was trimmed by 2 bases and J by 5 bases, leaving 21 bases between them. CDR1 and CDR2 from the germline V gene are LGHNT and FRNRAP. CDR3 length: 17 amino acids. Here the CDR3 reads CASGLNPVVRVTETQYF. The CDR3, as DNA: TGTGCTAGTGGTTTGAACCCAGTAGTGAGGGTTACGGAGACCCAGTACTTC.

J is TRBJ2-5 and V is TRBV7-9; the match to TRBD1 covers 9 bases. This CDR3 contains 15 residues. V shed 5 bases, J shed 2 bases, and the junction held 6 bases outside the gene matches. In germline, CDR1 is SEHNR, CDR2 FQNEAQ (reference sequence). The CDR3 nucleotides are TGTGCCAGCAGCCCGGGGGACAGGGTGCAAGAGACCCAGTACTTC. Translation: CASSPGDRVQETQYF.